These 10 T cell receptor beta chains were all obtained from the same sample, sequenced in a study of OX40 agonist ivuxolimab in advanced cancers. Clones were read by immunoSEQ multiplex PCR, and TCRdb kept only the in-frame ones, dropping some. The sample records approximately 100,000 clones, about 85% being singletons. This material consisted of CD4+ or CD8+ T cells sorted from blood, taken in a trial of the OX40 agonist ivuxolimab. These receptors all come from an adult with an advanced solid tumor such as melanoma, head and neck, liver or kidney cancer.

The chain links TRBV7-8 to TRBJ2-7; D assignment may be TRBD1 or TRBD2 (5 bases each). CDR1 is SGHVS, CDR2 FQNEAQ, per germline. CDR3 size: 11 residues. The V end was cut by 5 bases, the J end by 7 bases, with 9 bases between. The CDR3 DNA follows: TGTGCCAGCAGCCCATGGGGGGAGCAGTACTTC. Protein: CASSPWGEQYF.

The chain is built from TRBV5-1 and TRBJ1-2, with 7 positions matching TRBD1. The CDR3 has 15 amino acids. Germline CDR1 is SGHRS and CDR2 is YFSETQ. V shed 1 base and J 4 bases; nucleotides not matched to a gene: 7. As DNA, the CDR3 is TGCGCCAGCAGCTTGTGGGTCGGGACAGCCTATGGCTACACCTTC. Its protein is CASSLWVGTAYGYTF.

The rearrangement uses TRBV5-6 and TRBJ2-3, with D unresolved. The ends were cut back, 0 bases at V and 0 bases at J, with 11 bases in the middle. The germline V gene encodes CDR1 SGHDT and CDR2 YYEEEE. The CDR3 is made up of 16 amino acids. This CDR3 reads CASSLGGLTSTDTQYF. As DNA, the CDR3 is TGTGCCAGCAGCTTGGGTGGCCTAACTAGCACAGATACGCAGTATTTT.

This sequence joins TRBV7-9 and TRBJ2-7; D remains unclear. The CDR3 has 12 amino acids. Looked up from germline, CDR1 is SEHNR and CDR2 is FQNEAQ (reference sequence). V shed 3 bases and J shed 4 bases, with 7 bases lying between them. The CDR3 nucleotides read TGTGCCAGCAGCTTTTCTGGGTACGAGCAGTACTTC. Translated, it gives CASSFSGYEQYF.

The CDR3 is CASRLPTSGSYNEQFF. The CDR3 DNA is TGTGCCAGCCGACTGCCGACTAGCGGCTCCTACAATGAGCAGTTCTTC. This chain links TRBV28 with TRBJ2-1; 9 bases are a match to TRBD2. Germline V gene sequence: CDR1 MDHEN, CDR2 SYDVKM. Trimming at V came to 8 bases and at J to 0 bases, leaving 8 bases not matched to a gene. This CDR3 comprises 16 residues.

DNA for the CDR3: TGTGCCAGCATCTCCGAAAACACTGAAGCTTTCTTT. Protein sequence: CASISENTEAFF. The genes are TRBV11-2 and TRBJ1-1; no definite D call. CDR3 length: 12 residues. Per the germline V gene, CDR1 is SGHAT and CDR2 is FQNNGV. Trimming removed 7 bases from V and 2 bases from J, with 8 bases in between.

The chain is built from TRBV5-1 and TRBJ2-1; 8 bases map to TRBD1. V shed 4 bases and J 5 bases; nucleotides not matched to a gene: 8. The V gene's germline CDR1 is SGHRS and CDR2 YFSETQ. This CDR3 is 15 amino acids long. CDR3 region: CASSGGTGADNEQFF. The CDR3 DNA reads TGCGCCAGCAGCGGGGGGACAGGCGCCGACAATGAGCAGTTCTTC.

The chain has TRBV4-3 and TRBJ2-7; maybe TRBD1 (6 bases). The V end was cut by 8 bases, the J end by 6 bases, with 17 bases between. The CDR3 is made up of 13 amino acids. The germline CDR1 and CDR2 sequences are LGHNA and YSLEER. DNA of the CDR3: TGCGCCAGCGGGGTGCAGGGGATCAGCGAGCAGTACTTC. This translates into CASGVQGISEQYF.

CDR3 sequence reads: CASSNGTTPYNEQFF. DNA for the CDR3: TGTGCCAGCAGCAACGGGACTACCCCCTACAATGAGCAGTTCTTC. The chain couples TRBV21-1 to TRBJ2-1; the listed D gene, TRBD2, was not tested against the DNA. TRBV21-1 is a recognized pseudogene. The CDR3 spans 15 residues.

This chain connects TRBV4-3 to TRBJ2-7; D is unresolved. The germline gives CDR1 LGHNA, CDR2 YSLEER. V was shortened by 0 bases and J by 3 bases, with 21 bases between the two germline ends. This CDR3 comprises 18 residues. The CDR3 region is CASSQEVWGRDSVYEQYF. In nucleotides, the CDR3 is TGCGCCAGCAGCCAAGAAGTTTGGGGTAGGGATTCTGTCTACGAGCAGTACTTC.